The TCR beta chain described here comes from a study of shared clonotypes between healthy human individuals. Note on this clone: Its target is not known.

Germline lookup yields CDR1 SGHAT and CDR2 FQNNGV. Germline trimming cut 7 bases from V and 0 bases from J; bases unmatched to any gene: 8. The CDR3 sequence is 15 residues long. Whole-study findings and limits: Memory subsets generally showed smaller estimated richness than naive subsets did.

Assay: immunoSEQ multiplex PCR; the TCRdb copy retains only in-frame clones and omits some. The sample lists 800,000 to 1,200,000 clones; roughly 74% were seen once. Specimen: memory CD4+ T cells from PBMCs. The subset is: CD45RA-negative fraction. The receptor comes from a man aged 18-30 years in good health. Some clones in this sample may be carry-over from other donors' samples. V is TRBV11-2 and J is TRBJ2-7, with 8 bases that match TRBD2. The CDR3 DNA follows: TGTGCCAGCACCCTCGACCTAGCGGGCTCCTACGAGCAGTACTTC. It specifies CASTLDLAGSYEQYF.